This T cell receptor (beta chain) comes out of a study of T-cell memory formation after mild COVID-19. General study points: Some SARS-CoV-2-responding clones were already detected in memory before infection.

The table lists this clonotype with a few counts. Antigen specificity is unknown. The ends were cut back, 5 bases at V and 1 base at J, with 11 bases in the middle. The germline V gene has CDR1 SGHVS and CDR2 FNYEAQ. There are 14 residues in the CDR3. TCRdb reprocessed the 5' RACE reads with MiXCR, giving one entry per CDR3 protein. The table has some 440,000 distinct CDR3 sequences, approximately 25% seen once. Sequencing input: PBMCs or a T cell subset sorted from them (not recorded which). This chain uses TRBV7-6 with TRBJ1-2; D gene uncertain. The origin of this receptor is an adult woman who had mild COVID-19 (a few samples of this study predate the infection). Cell type and time point are not known. The chain's CDR3 is CASSPGEVNYGYTF. Here the CDR3 DNA reads TGTGCCAGCAGCCCCGGGGAGGTTAACTATGGCTACACCTTC.